This T cell receptor (beta chain) was sequenced for a study of blood T cell repertoires in COVID-19. J lost 5 bases, V lost 5 bases, and 14 bases had no gene match. CDR3 length equals 17 residues. Germline V gives CDR1 SGHDT, CDR2 YYEEEE. Clones were read by immunoSEQ multiplex PCR, and TCRdb kept only the in-frame ones, dropping some. The sample yields over 250,000 clones, approximately 85% seen once. The receptor's source is a man aged 50 or older with active or convalescent COVID-19. The rearrangement links TRBV5-6 to TRBJ2-1; TRBD2 matches at 9 bases. Sequencing was performed on peripheral blood. The CDR3 DNA reads as TGTGCCAGCAGGTTGTTTAGCGGGAGTCTTCACCACAATGAGCAGTTCTTC. Its protein product is CASRLFSGSLHHNEQFF.